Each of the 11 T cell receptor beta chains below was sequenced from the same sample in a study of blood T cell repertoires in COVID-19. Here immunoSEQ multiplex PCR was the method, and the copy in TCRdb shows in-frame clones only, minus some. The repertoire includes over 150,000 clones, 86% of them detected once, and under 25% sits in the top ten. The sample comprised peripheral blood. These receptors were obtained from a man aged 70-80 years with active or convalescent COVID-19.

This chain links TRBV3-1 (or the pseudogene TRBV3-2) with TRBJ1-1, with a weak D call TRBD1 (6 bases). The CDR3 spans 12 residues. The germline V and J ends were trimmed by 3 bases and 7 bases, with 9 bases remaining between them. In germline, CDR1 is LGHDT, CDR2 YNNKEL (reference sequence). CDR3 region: CASSQDSIEAFF. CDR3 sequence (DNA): TGTGCCAGCAGCCAGGACAGTATTGAAGCTTTCTTT.

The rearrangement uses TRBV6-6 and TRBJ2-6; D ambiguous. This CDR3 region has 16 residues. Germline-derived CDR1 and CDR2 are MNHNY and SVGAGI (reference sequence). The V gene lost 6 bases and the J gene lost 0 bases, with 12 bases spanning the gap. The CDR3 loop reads CASSHDRASGANVLTF. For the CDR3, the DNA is TGTGCCAGCAGCCATGATCGAGCCTCTGGGGCCAACGTCCTGACTTTC.

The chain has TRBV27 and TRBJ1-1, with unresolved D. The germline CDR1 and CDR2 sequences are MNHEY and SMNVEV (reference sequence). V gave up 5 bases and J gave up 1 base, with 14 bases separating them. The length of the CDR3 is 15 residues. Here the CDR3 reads CASSRSARGNTEAFF. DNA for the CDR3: TGTGCCAGCAGTAGATCCGCTCGGGGGAACACTGAAGCTTTCTTT.

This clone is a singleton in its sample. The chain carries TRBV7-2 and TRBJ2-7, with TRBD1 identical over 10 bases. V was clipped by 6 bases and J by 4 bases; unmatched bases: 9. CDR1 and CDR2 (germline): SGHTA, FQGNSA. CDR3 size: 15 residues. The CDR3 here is CASSQRQGAVYEQYF. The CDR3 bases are TGTGCCAGCAGTCAAAGACAGGGGGCGGTGTACGAGCAGTACTTC.

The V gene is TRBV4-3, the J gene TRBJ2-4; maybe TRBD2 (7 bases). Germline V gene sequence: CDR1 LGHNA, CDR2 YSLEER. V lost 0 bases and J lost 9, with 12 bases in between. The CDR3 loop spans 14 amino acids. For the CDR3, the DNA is TGCGCCAGCAGCCAAGACTACAGGGAGGGCATTCAGTACTTC. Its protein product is CASSQDYREGIQYF.

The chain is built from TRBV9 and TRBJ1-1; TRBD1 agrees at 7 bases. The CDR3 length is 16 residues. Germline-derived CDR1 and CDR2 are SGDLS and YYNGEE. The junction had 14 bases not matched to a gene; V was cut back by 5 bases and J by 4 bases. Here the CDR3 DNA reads TGTGCCAGCAGACGACCCCCAGGGGGTAGGAGCACTGAAGCTTTCTTT. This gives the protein CASRRPPGGRSTEAFF.

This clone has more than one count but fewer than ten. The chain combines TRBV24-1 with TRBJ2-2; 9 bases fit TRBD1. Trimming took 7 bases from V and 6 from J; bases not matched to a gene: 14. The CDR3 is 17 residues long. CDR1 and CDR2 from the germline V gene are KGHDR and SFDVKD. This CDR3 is CATSARPGQGPSGELFF. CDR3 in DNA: TGTGCCACCAGCGCTAGGCCGGGACAGGGACCGTCCGGGGAGCTGTTTTTT.

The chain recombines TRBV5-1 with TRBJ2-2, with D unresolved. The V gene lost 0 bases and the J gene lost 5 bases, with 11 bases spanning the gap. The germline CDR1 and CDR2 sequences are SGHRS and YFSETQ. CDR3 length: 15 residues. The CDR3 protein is CASSLGATRTGELFF. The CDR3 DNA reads TGCGCCAGCAGCTTGGGAGCGACGAGAACCGGGGAGCTGTTTTTT.

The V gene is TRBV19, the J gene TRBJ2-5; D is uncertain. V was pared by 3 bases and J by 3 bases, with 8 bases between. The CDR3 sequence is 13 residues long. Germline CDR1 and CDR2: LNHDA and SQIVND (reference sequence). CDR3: CASSIGEEETQYF. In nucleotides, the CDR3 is TGTGCCAGTAGTATTGGAGAGGAAGAGACCCAGTACTTC.

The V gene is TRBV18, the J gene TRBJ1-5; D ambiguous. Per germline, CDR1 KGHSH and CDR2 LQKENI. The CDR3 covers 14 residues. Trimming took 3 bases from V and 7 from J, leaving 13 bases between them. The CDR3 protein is CASSPWGGLQPQHF. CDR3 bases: TGTGCCAGCTCACCCTGGGGAGGGCTGCAGCCCCAGCATTTT.

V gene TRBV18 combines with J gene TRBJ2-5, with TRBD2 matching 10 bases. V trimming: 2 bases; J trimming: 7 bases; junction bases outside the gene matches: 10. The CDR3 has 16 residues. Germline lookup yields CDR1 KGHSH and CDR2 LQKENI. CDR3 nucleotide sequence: TGTGCCAGCTCACCAAAGTTAGCGGGAGGATTTGGGACCCAGTACTTC. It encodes CASSPKLAGGFGTQYF.